The sequence of this T cell receptor beta chain was determined in a study of OX40 agonist ivuxolimab in advanced cancers. Assay: immunoSEQ multiplex PCR; the TCRdb copy retains only in-frame clones and omits some. The sample lists around 65,000 clones, around nine tenths occurring once. V dropped 5 bases and J dropped 8 bases, with 12 bases sitting between them. The CDR3 runs to 13 residues. Per the germline V gene, CDR1 is SNHLY and CDR2 is FYNNEI. The chain couples TRBV2 to TRBJ2-2; D unclear. The sample was CD4+ or CD8+ T cells sorted from blood, taken in a trial of the OX40 agonist ivuxolimab. The receptor's source is an adult with an advanced solid tumor such as melanoma, head and neck, liver or kidney cancer. The CDR3 loop reads CASSKMTPGELFF. Written as DNA, the CDR3 is TGTGCCAGCAGTAAAATGACCCCGGGGGAGCTGTTTTTT.